The 17 T cell receptor beta chains reported below all come from one sample, sequenced in a study of shared clonotypes between healthy human individuals. Profiled with immunoSEQ multiplex PCR; TCRdb holds only in-frame clones, not every one. Among around 95,000 clones listed, roughly half were seen once. Sequenced sample: PBMCs. The receptors come from a woman aged 40 to 55 in good health. Some clones in this sample may be carry-over from other donors' samples.

In its sample, this clone was seen once. This sequence joins TRBV7-9 and TRBJ2-1; TRBD2 aligns across 9 bases. This CDR3 comprises 17 residues. V dropped 5 bases and J dropped 8; count of bases not matched to a gene: 16. CDR1 is SEHNR, CDR2 FQNEAQ, per germline (reference sequence). The chain's CDR3 is CASSPKGGRANTHEQFF. The CDR3 coding sequence is TGTGCCAGCAGCCCTAAGGGCGGGAGGGCCAATACCCATGAGCAGTTCTTC. The full variable domain, with the rest looked up from reference TRBV7-9 and TRBJ2-1, is DTGVSQNPRHKITKRGQNVTFRCDPISEHNRLYWYRQTLGQGPEFLTYFQNEAQLEKSRLLSDRFSAERPKGSFSTLEIQRTEQGDSAMYLCASSPKGGRANTHEQFFGPGTRLTVL.

This clone was seen a handful of times. The rearrangement uses TRBV7-2 and TRBJ2-3; D gene unclear. Trimming stripped 5 bases from V and 6 bases from J, with 12 bases between. The CDR3 length is 13 residues. Looked up from germline, CDR1 is SGHTA and CDR2 is FQGNSA. CDR3 protein: CASSPDLADTQYF. The DNA of the CDR3 is TGTGCCAGCAGCCCCGACTTGGCGGATACGCAGTATTTT. Complete variable domain (other parts from reference TRBV7-2 and TRBJ2-3): GAGVSQSPSNKVTEKGKDVELRCDPISGHTALYWYRQSLGQGLEFLIYFQGNSAPDKSGLPSDRFSAERTGGSVSTLTIQRTQQEDSAVYLCASSPDLADTQYFGPGTRLTVL.

This clone was observed at least ten times. This CDR3 reads CASSQAGTGSTDTQYF. CDR3 DNA: TGTGCCAGCAGCCAAGCCGGGACAGGGTCCACAGATACGCAGTATTTT. The V and J genes are TRBV5-4 and TRBJ2-3; 9 bases are a match to TRBD1. CDR3 size: 16 residues. Per the germline V gene, CDR1 is SGHNT and CDR2 is YYREEE (reference sequence). The V and J ends lost 4 bases and 2 bases, in that order; junction bases with no gene match: 8.

This clone has only one observation. The chain is built from TRBV18 and TRBJ2-7; 7 bases fit TRBD2. Trimming cost V 6 bases and J 0 bases; bases outside gene matches: 11. Germline CDR1 and CDR2: KGHSH and LQKENI. The CDR3 totals 16 residues. The CDR3 DNA follows: TGTGCCAGCTCCCCGGGGGGAGGCGCCACCTCCTACGAGCAGTACTTC. This gives the protein CASSPGGGATSYEQYF.

This chain connects TRBV7-8 to TRBJ1-4; 9 bases are shared with TRBD1. The germline CDR1 and CDR2 sequences are SGHVS and FQNEAQ. Trimming cost V 1 base and J 8 bases; bases outside gene matches: 8. CDR3 length: 16 amino acids. CDR3 nucleotides: TGTGCCAGCAGCTTAGTCAGGGGGACAGGGAGGGAAAAACTGTTTTTT. Amino acids: CASSLVRGTGREKLFF.

This chain joins TRBV7-3 and TRBJ2-1; possibly TRBD2 for D (5 bases). Trimming left V 8 bases short and J 7 bases short, with 18 bases between. Germline V gene lookup returns CDR1 SGHTA and CDR2 FQGTGA. The CDR3 runs 14 residues. In DNA, the CDR3 is TGTGCCAGCGGCCCGGACCCGAGCGGAAATGAGCAGTTCTTC. Translating it yields CASGPDPSGNEQFF.

This clone appeared many times. This chain connects TRBV10-3 to TRBJ1-5, with 9 nucleotides matching TRBD1. This CDR3 region has 13 residues. Per germline, CDR1 ENHRY and CDR2 SYGVKD. After removal of 8 bases from V and 7 bases from J, the junction contained 6 bases not matched to a gene. The CDR3 loop is CAIRDREAQPQHF. The CDR3 DNA reads as TGTGCCATCCGGGACAGGGAGGCCCAGCCCCAGCATTTT.

At least ten counts were recorded for this clone. V usage is TRBV5-4 and J usage is TRBJ2-1, with a possible D match to TRBD1 (6 bases). Deletions cut 0 bases from V and 7 bases from J, with 11 bases between. The germline V gene has CDR1 SGHNT and CDR2 YYREEE (reference sequence). CDR3 size: 14 residues. Here the CDR3 reads CASSLAQGKNEQFF. For the CDR3, the DNA is TGTGCCAGCAGCTTGGCACAGGGTAAGAATGAGCAGTTCTTC.

This clone was seen repeatedly, ten times or more. V and J are TRBV27 and TRBJ2-5, with 10 bases aligning to TRBD2. Per the germline V gene, CDR1 is MNHEY and CDR2 is SMNVEV (reference sequence). The V and J ends lost 2 bases and 7 bases, in that order; junction bases with no gene match: 7. There are 15 residues in the CDR3. The CDR3 DNA reads as TGTGCCAGCAGTTTAAAACTAGCGGGAATGGGGACCCAGTACTTC. This codes for CASSLKLAGMGTQYF.

This chain links TRBV30 with TRBJ1-6; D remains unclear. With 3 bases removed from V and 0 bases from J, the gap between germline ends came to 9 bases. The CDR3 consists of 15 residues. In germline, CDR1 is GTSNPN, CDR2 SVGIG (reference sequence). This CDR3 reads CAWSDAGSYNSPLHF. The CDR3 DNA sequence: TGTGCCTGGAGCGACGCCGGCTCCTATAATTCACCCCTCCACTTT.

With respect to this clone: Its ends do not fully match the called genes, so a read error is possible. CDR3 DNA: TGTGCCAGCCCCAGGGCTCTCCAGGCCGGCTGGGATTTT. It translates to CASPRALQAGWDF. This chain connects TRBV2 to TRBJ2-3, with D maybe TRBD1 (5 bases). The CDR3 runs 13 residues. Germline-derived CDR1 and CDR2 are SNHLY and FYNNEI.

This sequence joins TRBV7-2 and TRBJ1-2; weak D call: TRBD1 (6 bases). The CDR3 covers 15 residues. The germline V gene has CDR1 SGHTA and CDR2 FQGNSA. Trimming pared 0 bases from V and 1 base from J, leaving 9 bases between. The CDR3 reads CASSLAGGLNYGYTF. The CDR3 nucleotides are TGTGCCAGCAGCTTAGCGGGGGGGCTTAACTATGGCTACACCTTC.

This clone has a count of ten or more. The chain is built from TRBV15 and TRBJ1-2; the D gene is possibly TRBD1 (5 bases). The germline CDR1 and CDR2 sequences are LNHNV and YYDKDF (reference sequence). V dropped 0 bases and J dropped 6 bases, with 14 bases sitting between them. The CDR3 runs 15 residues. The CDR3 nucleotides read TGTGCCACCAGCAGAGATGGCAGGGTGGGCCATGGCTACACCTTC. It specifies CATSRDGRVGHGYTF.

This rearrangement joins TRBV5-1 to TRBJ1-2, with unresolved D. Germline CDR1 SGHRS, CDR2 YFSETQ. The CDR3 loop spans 15 amino acids. V lost 0 bases and J lost 4, with 13 bases in between. The CDR3, as DNA: TGCGCCAGCAGCTTGGCCGGTCAGGCCCCCTATGGCTACACCTTC. Translated, it gives CASSLAGQAPYGYTF.

This clone has only a few counts. The CDR3 reads CASSLGGSSGSLEQYF. The CDR3 region has the DNA TGTGCCAGCAGCTTAGGAGGGTCTAGCGGGAGTCTTGAGCAGTACTTC. The chain uses TRBV7-8 and TRBJ2-7; 10 positions match TRBD2. J gave up 7 bases and V 1 base, and 10 bases lay outside the gene matches. The germline CDR1 and CDR2 sequences are SGHVS and FQNEAQ. This CDR3 comprises 16 residues.

This clone was counted at least ten times. V usage is TRBV4-2 and J usage is TRBJ2-4; maybe TRBD1 (5 bases). The CDR3 is made up of 13 amino acids. Germline V lookup: CDR1 LGHNA, CDR2 YNFKEQ. V lost 0 bases to trimming and J lost 9 bases, with 9 bases between them. The CDR3 protein is CASSQDRVGIQYF. The CDR3 DNA reads TGTGCCAGCAGCCAAGACAGGGTAGGCATTCAGTACTTC.

J is TRBJ2-1 and V is TRBV4-3; no clear D gene. CDR3 length equals 12 residues. With 1 base removed from V and 8 bases from J, the gap between germline ends came to 6 bases. Germline CDR1 and CDR2: LGHNA and YSLEER. This chain's CDR3 is CASSQGPHEQFF. The DNA for the CDR3 is TGCGCCAGCAGCCAAGGCCCCCATGAGCAGTTCTTC.